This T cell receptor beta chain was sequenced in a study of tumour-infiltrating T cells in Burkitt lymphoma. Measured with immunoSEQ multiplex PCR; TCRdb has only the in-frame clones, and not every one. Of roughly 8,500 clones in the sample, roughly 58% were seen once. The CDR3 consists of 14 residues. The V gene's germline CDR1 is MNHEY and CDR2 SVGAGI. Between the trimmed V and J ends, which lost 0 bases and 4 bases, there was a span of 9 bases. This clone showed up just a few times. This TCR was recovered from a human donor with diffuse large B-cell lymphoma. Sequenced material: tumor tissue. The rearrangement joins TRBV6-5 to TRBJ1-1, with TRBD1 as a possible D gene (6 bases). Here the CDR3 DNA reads TGTGCCAGCAGTTACTCGGGGGGCCGCACTGAAGCTTTCTTT. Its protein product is CASSYSGGRTEAFF.